This T cell receptor (beta chain) was retrieved from a study of T-cell reconstitution after alpha-beta-depleted transplantation in children. This clonotype has just a few counts. Trimming stripped 5 bases from V and 1 base from J, with 16 bases between. The germline CDR1 and CDR2 sequences are SGHVS and FNYEAQ. This CDR3 spans 16 amino acids. The TCRbeta library was prepared with unique molecular identifiers. Each CDR3 protein gets one entry after TCRdb re-called the PCR reads with MiXCR. Among some 300,000 distinct CDR3 sequences listed, about a tenth were seen once. The TCR was taken from a human donor who donated a stem cell graft to a child with acute lymphoblastic leukemia. The sample consisted of PBMCs from the stem cell graft donor, taken from the stem cell graft. V is TRBV7-6 and J is TRBJ2-3; D unresolved. This CDR3 is CASSPSRVWGTDTQYF. CDR3 sequence (DNA): TGTGCCAGCAGCCCAAGTAGGGTTTGGGGCACAGATACGCAGTATTTT.